The sequence of this T cell receptor (beta chain) was determined in a study of early T cells in non-severe SARS-CoV-2 infection. Overall study context: Unpaired chains resulted from sequencing bulk RNA of unsorted whole blood.

At least ten counts were recorded for this clonotype. Its specificity is unknown. cDNA molecules, individually, were tagged with unique molecular identifiers. TCRdb re-called the 5' RACE reads through MiXCR, storing one row per CDR3 protein. This table has tens of thousands of distinct CDR3 sequences, over 4.5% appearing once. Germline-derived CDR1 and CDR2 are MNHNS and SASEGT. The CDR3 is 20 residues long. V lost 8 bases and J lost 5, with 35 bases in between. Study-wide points: Database matching using VDJdb favored anti-spike CD8 responses, with private and CD4 specificities left missing.

Sequencing was done on a sample of whole blood. This TCR came from an adult who was a healthcare worker with PCR-confirmed SARS-CoV-2 infection or an uninfected control (not recorded which). The V call is TRBV6-1, the J call TRBJ2-3, with D possibly matching TRBD1 (6 bases). The CDR3, as DNA: TGTGCCAGCGGCGTAGTCCGAGGGCAGGGGTCTCTCTTAGTCAGAGATACGCAGTATTTT. Protein: CASGVVRGQGSLLVRDTQYF.